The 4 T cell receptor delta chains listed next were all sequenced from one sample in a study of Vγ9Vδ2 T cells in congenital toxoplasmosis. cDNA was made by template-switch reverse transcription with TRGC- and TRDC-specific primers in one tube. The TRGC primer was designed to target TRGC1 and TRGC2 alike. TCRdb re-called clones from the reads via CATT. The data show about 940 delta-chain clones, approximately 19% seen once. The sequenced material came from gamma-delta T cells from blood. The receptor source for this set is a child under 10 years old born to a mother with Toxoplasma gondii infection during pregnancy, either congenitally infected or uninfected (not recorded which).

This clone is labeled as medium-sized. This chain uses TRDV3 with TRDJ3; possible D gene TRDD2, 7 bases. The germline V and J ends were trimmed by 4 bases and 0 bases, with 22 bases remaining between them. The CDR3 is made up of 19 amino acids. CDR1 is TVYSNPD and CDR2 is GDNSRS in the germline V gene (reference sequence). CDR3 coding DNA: TGTGCCTCTGGGTTCCTACCCTGGGGACGCTCCTGGGACACCCGACAGATGTTTTTC. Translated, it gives CASGFLPWGRSWDTRQMFF. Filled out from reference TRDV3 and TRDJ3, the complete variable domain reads CDKVTQSSPDQTVASGSEVVLLCTYDTVYSNPDLFWYRIRPDYSFQFVFYGDNSRSEGADFTQGRFSVKHILTQKAFHLVISPVRTEDSATYYCASGFLPWGRSWDTRQMFFGTGIKLFVEP.

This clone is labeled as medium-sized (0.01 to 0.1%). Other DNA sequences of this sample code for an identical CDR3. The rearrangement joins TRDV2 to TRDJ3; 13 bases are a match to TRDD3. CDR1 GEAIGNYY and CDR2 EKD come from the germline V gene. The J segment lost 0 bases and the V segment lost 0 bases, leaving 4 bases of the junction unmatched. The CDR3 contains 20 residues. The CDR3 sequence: CACDTVLGDTSSWDTRQMFF. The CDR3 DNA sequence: TGTGCCTGTGACACCGTACTGGGGGATACGAGCTCCTGGGACACCCGACAGATGTTTTTC.

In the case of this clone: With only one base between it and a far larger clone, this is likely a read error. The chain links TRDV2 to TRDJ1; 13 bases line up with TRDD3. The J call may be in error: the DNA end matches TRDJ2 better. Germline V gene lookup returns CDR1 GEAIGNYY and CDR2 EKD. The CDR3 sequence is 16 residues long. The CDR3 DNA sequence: TGTGCCTGTGACATACTGGGGGATACGCACACCGATAAACTCTTCTTT. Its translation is CACDILGDTHTDKLFF.

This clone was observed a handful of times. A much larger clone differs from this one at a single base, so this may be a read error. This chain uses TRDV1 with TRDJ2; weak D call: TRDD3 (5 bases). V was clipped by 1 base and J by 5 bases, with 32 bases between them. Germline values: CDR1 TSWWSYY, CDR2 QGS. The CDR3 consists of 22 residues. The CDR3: CALGERNGDASNRQGATAQLFF. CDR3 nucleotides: TGTGCTCTTGGGGAACGCAACGGGGACGCTTCGAACCGCCAGGGCGCTACAGCACAACTCTTCTTT.